These 6 T cell receptor beta chains originate from one sample sequenced in a study of Ad26.COV2.S vaccination and SARS-CoV-2 variants. Treatment reported: around 19 received Ad26.COV2.S at low or high dose, single or two shots; roughly five received placebo; per-sample allocation not given. It was on day 63 after the first vaccine or placebo injection that samples were taken. The table came from immunoSEQ multiplex PCR; TCRdb's copy has only in-frame clones and leaves some out. The sample carries around 400,000 clones, about nine tenths recorded once. Sequenced here: peripheral blood, sampled in a trial of Ad26.COV2.S vaccine versus placebo. The receptor set was obtained from a person aged 18-60 years who received the Ad26.COV2.S COVID-19 vaccine or a placebo.

This clone was observed a single time. The rearrangement uses TRBV12-5 and TRBJ1-1, with D possibly being TRBD1 (6 bases). The CDR3 consists of 16 residues. The germline CDR1 and CDR2 sequences are LGHNT and FRNRAP. Trimming removed 0 bases at V and 5 bases at J, with 16 bases between. CDR3 in DNA: TGTGCTAGTGGTTTGGTGGTCGGGGGGCTGAGGACTGAAGCTTTCTTT. Translation gives CASGLVVGGLRTEAFF.

This chain links TRBV11-2 with TRBJ2-3; D ambiguous. This CDR3 region has 15 residues. CDR1 SGHAT and CDR2 FQNNGV come from the germline V gene. Trimming took 7 bases from V and 0 from J, leaving 14 bases between them. The CDR3 reads CASTETATSTDTQYF. In DNA, the CDR3 is TGTGCCAGCACCGAGACGGCGACTAGCACAGATACGCAGTATTTT.

The chain has TRBV28 and TRBJ2-1; D perhaps matches TRBD2 (6 bases). Looked up from germline, CDR1 is MDHEN and CDR2 is SYDVKM. The CDR3 is 14 amino acids. Trimming shortened V by 7 bases and J by 2 bases, and 12 bases separated the two germline ends. The CDR3 DNA sequence: TGTGCCAGCACTGGCGGGGCCCCCTACAATGAGCAGTTCTTC. It codes for CASTGGAPYNEQFF.

The rearrangement uses TRBV11-3 and TRBJ2-7; no clear D. Germline loops: CDR1 SGHNT, CDR2 YENEEA. CDR3 size: 16 residues. Trimming removed 5 bases from V and 1 base from J, with 18 bases in between. The CDR3: CASSAGLPTPSYEQYF. The DNA for the CDR3 is TGTGCCAGCAGCGCCGGTCTCCCCACTCCTTCCTACGAGCAGTACTTC. Based on the CDR3 plus reference TRBV11-3 and TRBJ2-7, the full variable domain is EAGVVQSPRYKIIEKKQPVAFWCNPISGHNTLYWYLQNLGQGPELLIRYENEEAVDDSQLPKDRFSAERLKGVDSTLKIQPAELGDSAVYLCASSAGLPTPSYEQYFGPGTRLTVT.

The gene calls are TRBV7-8 and TRBJ2-7; 11 bases agree with TRBD2. J gave up 4 bases and V 4 bases, and 3 bases lay outside the gene matches. Germline CDR1 is SGHVS and CDR2 is FQNEAQ. The CDR3 spans 14 residues. The CDR3 protein is CASSSRTSGYEQYF. The DNA for the CDR3 is TGTGCCAGCAGCTCACGGACTAGCGGGTACGAGCAGTACTTC.

The chain joins TRBV7-8 to TRBJ2-1, with a tentative D call TRBD1 (5 bases). The CDR3 has 13 amino acids. CDR1 SGHVS and CDR2 FQNEAQ come from the germline V gene. V lost 1 base and J 9 bases, leaving 10 bases between the germline ends. CDR3 sequence reads: CASSLGWGFEQFF. In DNA form, the CDR3 reads TGTGCCAGCAGCTTAGGGTGGGGCTTTGAGCAGTTCTTC.